This T cell receptor (beta chain) was identified during a study of cytomegalovirus exposure and HLA in healthy donors. Study information: Around 87 million unique TCRs, all from HLA-typed donors, were included in an early release of the data. Study-level points and caveats: CMV serostatus was the sole immune exposure data available. Presence/absence analysis assumed near-uniform sequencing depth across donors.

From germline, CDR1 is SGHNT and CDR2 YYREEE (reference sequence). The CDR3 sequence is 14 residues long. Trimming cost V 4 bases and J 8 bases, with 18 bases left between them. The PCR was carried out with 60 Vbeta primers and 13 Jbeta primers. Assay used: immunoSEQ multiplex PCR; TCRdb lists only in-frame clones, some missing. The table lists 130,000 or so clones, approximately 8.7% of them singletons. At collection, donors were nominally healthy, but unrecorded immune exposures were probable. This clone was counted a few times. Its antigen is as yet unknown. This clonotype was obtained from a man aged 40-49 years in good health and CMV-seronegative. The specimen sequenced was PBMCs. This chain joins TRBV5-4 and TRBJ1-2; no firm D call. CDR3 nucleotides: TGTGCCAGCAGCCCGGCCCTTACCCGAGGAGGCTACACCTTC. Its translation is CASSPALTRGGYTF.